This entry features one T cell receptor (beta chain) sequence. The data were taken from a study of control samples from healthy donors and cancer patients. The protocol was immunoSEQ multiplex PCR, while the TCRdb copy is restricted to in-frame clones and leaves out a portion. Of about 410,000 clones listed, 90% are singletons. This CDR3 contains 17 residues. V trimming: 1 base; J trimming: 4 bases; junction bases outside the gene matches: 11. Germline V CDR1 and CDR2: SGHTA, FQGNSA. The sample consisted of PBMCs. The TCR was taken from a man aged 40-55 years with head and neck cancer. V usage is TRBV7-2 and J usage is TRBJ1-2; 8 bases map to TRBD1. For the CDR3, the DNA is TGTGCCAGCAGCTTAGGGACAGGGACCAGGAAGGGCTATGGCTACACCTTC. It yields the protein CASSLGTGTRKGYGYTF.